One and the same sample provided the 9 T cell receptor beta chains below, sequenced in a study of CD8 T cells in Susac syndrome. Random hexamers were used to reverse transcribe the RNA input (roughly 0.5 to 1 ug). TCRdb re-called the immunoSEQ multiplex PCR reads through MiXCR, storing one row per CDR3 protein. The sample has roughly 200,000 distinct CDR3 sequences, about 95% seen once. Material for sequencing was CD4+ T cells from PBMCs. The source is a human donor with Susac syndrome.

The V call is TRBV5-6, the J call TRBJ1-5; D is unclear. CDR3 length: 13 residues. V was shortened by 1 base and J by 7 bases, with 9 bases between the two germline ends. CDR1 and CDR2 (germline): SGHDT, YYEEEE. CDR3 in amino acids: CASSLHPSQPQHF. CDR3 sequence (DNA): TGTGCCAGCAGCTTGCATCCGTCCCAGCCCCAGCATTTT. Supplemented by reference TRBV5-6 and TRBJ1-5, the full variable domain reads DAGVTQSPTHLIKTRGQQVTLRCSPKSGHDTVSWYQQALGQGPQFIFQYYEEEERQRGNFPDRFSGHQFPNYSSELNVNALLLGDSALYLCASSLHPSQPQHFGDGTRLSIL.

The gene calls are TRBV10-3 and TRBJ2-5; the match to TRBD2 covers 10 bases. Germline trimming cut 11 bases from V and 3 bases from J; bases unmatched to any gene: 6. The length of the CDR3 is 13 residues. The germline CDR1 and CDR2 sequences are ENHRY and SYGVKD. The CDR3: CAATSGKEETQYF. CDR3 DNA: TGTGCCGCTACTAGCGGGAAGGAAGAGACCCAGTACTTC.

The chain has TRBV20-1 and TRBJ2-1; 8 bases match TRBD2. Germline lookup yields CDR1 DFQATT and CDR2 SNEGSKA (reference sequence). The CDR3 consists of 13 residues. DNA of the CDR3: TGCAGGGGAGGGGCGGGAGGATCTGGTGAGCAGTTCTTC. Translation gives CRGGAGGSGEQFF.

The CDR3: CASSFGTGNTGELFF. The CDR3 bases are TGTGCCAGCAGTTTCGGGACAGGGAACACCGGGGAGCTGTTTTTT. V gene TRBV28 combines with J gene TRBJ2-2, with 8 bases identical to TRBD1. The CDR3 runs 15 residues. The ends lost 3 bases at V and 1 base at J; junction bases unmatched: 1. Germline CDR1 MDHEN, CDR2 SYDVKM.

J is TRBJ2-7 and V is TRBV6-6; 7 nucleotides match TRBD1. With 6 bases clipped from V and 4 bases from J, the junction kept 6 bases outside the gene matches. The CDR3 has 13 amino acids. From germline, CDR1 is MNHNY and CDR2 SVGAGI (reference sequence). CDR3 sequence reads: CASRRTGGYEQYF. CDR3 in DNA: TGTGCCAGCAGGCGGACAGGCGGGTACGAGCAGTACTTC.

V usage is TRBV29-1 and J usage is TRBJ2-1; D remains unclear. CDR1 is SQVTM, CDR2 ANQGSEA, per germline. CDR3 size: 13 residues. V was cut by 2 bases and J by 3 bases, with 8 bases left in between. CDR3 nucleotide sequence: TGCAGCGTTGAAACCTCGCGCTACAATGAGCAGTTCTTC. This sequence encodes CSVETSRYNEQFF.

The J gene is TRBJ2-3, the V gene TRBV12-3 or TRBV12-4; tentatively, D is TRBD1 or TRBD2 (6 bases each). The ends were cut back, 1 base at V and 12 bases at J, with 17 bases in the middle. The CDR3 extends over 14 amino acids. The CDR3 bases are TGTGCCAGCAGTTTAGTGGGGGGCCGAGCGAACCAGTATTTT. This sequence encodes CASSLVGGRANQYF.

The chain links TRBV20-1 to TRBJ1-5, with 7 nucleotides matching TRBD1. Germline V CDR1 and CDR2: DFQATT, SNEGSKA (reference sequence). The CDR3 totals 14 residues. V trimming: 6 bases; J trimming: 2 bases; junction bases outside the gene matches: 7. DNA for the CDR3: TGCAGTGCAAAGCGACAGGGCCGCAATCAGCCCCAGCATTTT. Its translation: CSAKRQGRNQPQHF.

The rearrangement joins TRBV3-1 to TRBJ2-1, with TRBD1 matching 7 bases. The J segment lost 0 bases and the V segment lost 4 bases, leaving 6 bases of the junction unmatched. The CDR3 runs 16 residues. From germline, CDR1 is LGHDT and CDR2 YNNKEL (reference sequence). The CDR3 bases are TGTGCCAGCAGCCGTCAACAGGGGAGCTCCTACAATGAGCAGTTCTTC. Amino acids: CASSRQQGSSYNEQFF.